Below, 13 T cell receptor beta chains from the same sample are listed, as sequenced in a study of blood T cell repertoires in COVID-19. Using immunoSEQ multiplex PCR, the repertoire was profiled, and TCRdb retains in-frame clones only, with some absent. The sample holds some 120,000 clones, roughly 90% seen once. The specimen was peripheral blood. These receptors all stem from a man aged 50-60 years with acute or convalescent COVID-19.

The J gene is TRBJ1-1, the V gene TRBV5-1; TRBD1 is a possible D gene (6 bases). The CDR3 is 15 residues long. Germline V lookup: CDR1 SGHRS, CDR2 YFSETQ. V was shortened by 4 bases and J by 4 bases, with 17 bases between the two germline ends. The CDR3 DNA sequence: TGCGCCAGCAGCCCCGGACAGAGCCGGGGCACTGAAGCTTTCTTT. Amino acids: CASSPGQSRGTEAFF.

The J gene is TRBJ2-7, the V gene TRBV27; 9 nucleotides align to TRBD1. CDR3 length: 13 residues. Germline assignment: CDR1 MNHEY and CDR2 SMNVEV (reference sequence). V trimming: 6 bases; J trimming: 4 bases; junction bases outside the gene matches: 4. The CDR3 DNA sequence: TGTGCCAGCAGACAGGGGGCGTTTTACGAGCAGTACTTC. It encodes CASRQGAFYEQYF.

This clone came up a few times. This rearrangement joins TRBV5-5 to TRBJ1-2; 7 nucleotides line up with TRBD1. CDR1 SGHKS and CDR2 YYEKEE come from the germline V gene (reference sequence). V lost 1 base, J lost 2 bases, and 5 bases stayed unmatched. The CDR3 spans 15 residues. CDR3 DNA: TGTGCCAGCAGCTTGTGGGGCAGGGGGAACTATGGCTACACCTTC. This encodes CASSLWGRGNYGYTF.

The chain is built from TRBV5-4 and TRBJ2-2, with D unresolved. The ends were cut back, 2 bases at V and 5 bases at J, with 7 bases in the middle. From germline, CDR1 is SGHNT and CDR2 YYREEE (reference sequence). The CDR3 spans 13 residues. CDR3 residues: CASSFIKTGELFF. The DNA for the CDR3 is TGTGCCAGCAGCTTTATTAAAACCGGGGAGCTGTTTTTT.

V is TRBV4-1 and J is TRBJ1-3; D is undetermined. The CDR3 is made up of 17 amino acids. The germline V gene has CDR1 MGHRA and CDR2 YSYEKL. V shed 4 bases and J shed 0 bases, with 16 bases lying between them. In DNA form, the CDR3 reads TGCGCCAGCAGCCTACGTCTGGAGAGCTCCTCTGGAAACACCATATATTTT. Amino acid sequence: CASSLRLESSSGNTIYF.

The chain is built from TRBV6-4 and TRBJ2-3; unclear D gene. This CDR3 comprises 13 residues. Trimming took off 0 bases at V and 6 bases at J, with 7 bases between the two ends. Germline lookup yields CDR1 MRHNA and CDR2 SNTAGT. The chain's CDR3 is CASSDSWADTQYF. The CDR3 coding sequence is TGTGCCAGCAGTGACTCTTGGGCGGATACGCAGTATTTT.

The table lists this clone with a few counts. This chain links TRBV7-9 with TRBJ2-7; 9 bases are a match to TRBD1. With 3 bases clipped from V and 7 bases from J, the junction kept 7 bases outside the gene matches. Germline assignment: CDR1 SEHNR and CDR2 FQNEAQ (reference sequence). The CDR3 consists of 14 residues. The CDR3 DNA reads as TGTGCCAGCAGCTTTGAACAGGGGGCGTATGAGCAGTACTTC. As protein: CASSFEQGAYEQYF.

The rearrangement joins TRBV5-1 to TRBJ1-5; 7 bases line up with TRBD1. Germline CDR1 SGHRS, CDR2 YFSETQ. Germline trimming cut 2 bases from V and 3 bases from J; bases unmatched to any gene: 2. This CDR3 has 14 amino acids. CDR3 sequence reads: CASSLQGNNQPQHF. The DNA for the CDR3 is TGCGCCAGCAGCTTACAGGGGAACAATCAGCCCCAGCATTTT.

This rearrangement joins TRBV19 to TRBJ2-7, with 11 bases aligning to TRBD2. Germline-derived CDR1 and CDR2 are LNHDA and SQIVND (reference sequence). This CDR3 has 15 amino acids. V lost 8 bases, J lost 7 bases, and 13 bases stayed unmatched. CDR3 nucleotide sequence: TGTGCCAGTCGACGACTAGCGGGATCCCAATGGGAGCAGTACTTC. This gives the protein CASRRLAGSQWEQYF.

CDR3 in DNA: TGTGCCAGCTCACCAGGACAGGCCTTGCCCTTTAACTATGGCTACACCTTC. Translation gives CASSPGQALPFNYGYTF. The V call is TRBV18, the J call TRBJ1-2, with 7 positions matching TRBD1. Germline V gene lookup returns CDR1 KGHSH and CDR2 LQKENI. The trim removed 2 bases at V and 1 base at J, leaving 10 bases unmatched. This CDR3 is 17 amino acids long. Full variable domain (missing parts from reference TRBV18 and TRBJ1-2): NAGVMQNPRHLVRRRGQEARLRCSPMKGHSHVYWYRQLPEEGLKFMVYLQKENIIDESGMPKERFSAEFPKEGPSILRIQQVVRGDSAAYFCASSPGQALPFNYGYTFGSGTRLTVV.

The chain links TRBV18 to TRBJ2-1; TRBD2 agrees at 11 bases. The CDR3 is 17 amino acids. V shed 2 bases, J shed 2 bases, and the junction held 5 bases outside the gene matches. Germline assignment: CDR1 KGHSH and CDR2 LQKENI. CDR3 coding DNA: TGTGCCAGCTCACCAAGTCTAGCGGGAGGTACCTACAATGAGCAGTTCTTC. This encodes CASSPSLAGGTYNEQFF.

V usage is TRBV5-1 and J usage is TRBJ2-1; 9 bases fit TRBD2. This CDR3 is 16 amino acids long. Trimming removed 0 bases from V and 3 bases from J; junction bases left unmatched: 4. Germline CDR1 SGHRS, CDR2 YFSETQ. The CDR3 loop reads CASSLVSTSGYNEQFF. As DNA, the CDR3 is TGCGCCAGCAGCTTGGTGTCGACTAGCGGCTACAATGAGCAGTTCTTC.

This chain uses TRBV4-3 with TRBJ1-3; unclear D gene. Germline CDR1 is LGHNA and CDR2 is YSLEER. Trimming took 1 base from V and 3 from J, leaving 10 bases between them. This CDR3 has 15 residues. The CDR3 reads CASSQAGNYGNTIYF. The CDR3 bases are TGCGCCAGCAGCCAAGCGGGGAATTATGGAAACACCATATATTTT.